A selection of T cell receptor beta chains follows, all from one sample in a study of blood T cell repertoires in COVID-19. TCRdb keeps only in-frame clones here, not all; method: immunoSEQ multiplex PCR. The sample comprises about 29,000 clones, roughly 90% of which are singletons, and approximately 24% rests with the top ten. Source material: peripheral blood. These receptors were collected from a human donor with active COVID-19. The donor label of this sample is uncertain. CDR3s leave out the opening cysteine and the closing phenylalanine or tryptophan. D genes are given only for firm matches. Only part of the rows carry a size: once, few, many, or a class if the clone is expanded.

V gene	D gene	J gene	clone size	CDR3 protein
TRBV29-1	TRBD1	TRBJ1-2	-	SVEPPPGQESYGYT
TRBV28	-	TRBJ2-1	-	ASRTPGYNEQF
TRBV19	TRBD2	TRBJ2-6	-	ASTAGQGSGANVLT
TRBV6-5	TRBD1	TRBJ2-7	-	ASGDRAYEQY
TRBV5-1	-	TRBJ2-5	-	ASSLVGLETQY
TRBV28	TRBD1	TRBJ1-2	-	AGSPSGQQGASGYT
TRBV4-2	-	TRBJ1-5	-	ASSQDLVGANQPQH
TRBV6-6	-	TRBJ2-5	once	ASSYAGTQETQY
TRBV7-9	-	TRBJ2-7	-	ASSSPDKFINEQY
TRBV29-1	TRBD2	TRBJ2-3	-	SVDLAGTQY
TRBV15	-	TRBJ2-3	-	ATSRDQADTQY
TRBV10-3	TRBD1	TRBJ1-2	-	AISEPGQLNYGYT
TRBV6-5	TRBD2	TRBJ2-3	-	ASSTRGTSFEY